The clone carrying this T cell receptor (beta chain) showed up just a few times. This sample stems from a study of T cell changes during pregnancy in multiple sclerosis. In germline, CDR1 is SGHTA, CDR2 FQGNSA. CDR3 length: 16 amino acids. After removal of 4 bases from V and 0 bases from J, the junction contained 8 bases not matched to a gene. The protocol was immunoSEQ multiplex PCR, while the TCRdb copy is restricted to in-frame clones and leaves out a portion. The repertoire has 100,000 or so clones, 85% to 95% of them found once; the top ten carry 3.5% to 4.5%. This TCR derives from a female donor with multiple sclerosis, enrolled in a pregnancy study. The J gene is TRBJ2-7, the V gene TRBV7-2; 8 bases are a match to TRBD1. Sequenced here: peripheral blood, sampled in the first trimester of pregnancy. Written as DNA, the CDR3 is TGTGCCAGCAGCTCCTGGACAGGGCCGAGCTCCTACGAGCAGTACTTC. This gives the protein CASSSWTGPSSYEQYF.